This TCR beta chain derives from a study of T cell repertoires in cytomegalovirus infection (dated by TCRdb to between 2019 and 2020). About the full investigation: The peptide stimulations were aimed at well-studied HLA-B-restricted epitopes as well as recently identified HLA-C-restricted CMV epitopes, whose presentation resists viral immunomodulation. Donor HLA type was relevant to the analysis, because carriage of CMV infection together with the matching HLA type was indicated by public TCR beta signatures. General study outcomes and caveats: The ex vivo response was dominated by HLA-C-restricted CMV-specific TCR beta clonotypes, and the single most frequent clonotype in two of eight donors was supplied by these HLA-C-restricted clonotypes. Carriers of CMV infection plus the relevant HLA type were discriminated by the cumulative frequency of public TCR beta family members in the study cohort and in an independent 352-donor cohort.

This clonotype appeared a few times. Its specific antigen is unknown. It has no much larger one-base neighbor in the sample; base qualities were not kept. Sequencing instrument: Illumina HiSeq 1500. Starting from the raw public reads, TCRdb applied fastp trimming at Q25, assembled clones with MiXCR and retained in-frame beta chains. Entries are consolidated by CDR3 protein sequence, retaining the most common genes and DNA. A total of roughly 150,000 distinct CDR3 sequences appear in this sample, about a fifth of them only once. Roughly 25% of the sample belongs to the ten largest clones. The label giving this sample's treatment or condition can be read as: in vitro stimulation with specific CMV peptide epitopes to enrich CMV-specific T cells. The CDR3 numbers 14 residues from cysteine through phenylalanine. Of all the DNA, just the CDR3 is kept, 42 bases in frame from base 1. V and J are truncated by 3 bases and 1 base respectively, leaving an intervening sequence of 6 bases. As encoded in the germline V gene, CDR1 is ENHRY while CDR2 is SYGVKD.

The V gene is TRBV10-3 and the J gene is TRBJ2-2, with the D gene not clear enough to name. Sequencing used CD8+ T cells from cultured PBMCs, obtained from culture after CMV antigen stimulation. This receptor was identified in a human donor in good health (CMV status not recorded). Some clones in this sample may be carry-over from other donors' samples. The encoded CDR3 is CAISERQNTGELFF. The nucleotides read TGTGCCATCAGTGAACGGCAGAACACCGGGGAGCTGTTTTTT.